The TCR beta chain described here comes from a study of T-cell memory formation after mild COVID-19. As for this clonotype: Its antigen is currently unknown.

Broader study findings: CD4/CD8 balance characterized clones contracting day 15 to 85, and CD4+ skew characterized later expanders. Researchers report contracting CD4+ clones mostly in CM and EM, with CD8+ clones in EMRA.

TCRdb redid the calling of the 5' RACE reads with MiXCR, one entry per CDR3 protein. The sample yields 400,000 to 450,000 distinct CDR3 sequences, roughly 18% seen once. The CDR3 totals 15 residues. In germline, CDR1 is SGHRS, CDR2 YFSETQ. Germline trimming cut 4 bases from V and 2 bases from J; bases unmatched to any gene: 8. The receptor's source is a man aged 18-30 years who had mild COVID-19 (a few samples of this study predate the infection). Cell type and time point are not known. The chain is built from TRBV5-1 and TRBJ1-2; 7 bases match TRBD1. The sample comprised PBMCs or a T cell subset sorted from them (not recorded which). CDR3 nucleotides: TGCGCCAGCAGCCCCACGACAGGGAAAAACTATGGCTACACCTTC. Translation: CASSPTTGKNYGYTF.